These T cell receptor beta chains were read from a single sample in a study of CD8+CD57+ T cells in acquired aplastic anemia. Via MiXCR, TCRdb re-called the reads, giving one row per CDR3 protein. The table records 160,000 or so distinct CDR3 sequences, roughly 50% of them present only once. The sample comprised sorted CD4+, CD8+, or CD8+CD57+ T cells (not recorded which) from PBMCs. These TCRs come from a human donor with aplastic anemia. Each CDR3 is given with its conserved first and last residue. The D gene is left open where the match is weak. Size tells how often a clone was seen (once, few, many) or the class of an expanded clone, and some rows leave it out.

cdr3_aa cdr3_nt v_call d_call clone_size j_call
CASSPPTGTHSGNTIYF TGTGCCAGCTCACCACCGACAGGTACCCACTCTGGAAACACCATATATTTT TRBV18 NA NA TRBJ1-3
CASSVEAYNSPLHF TGTGCCAGCAGCGTAGAAGCCTATAATTCACCCCTCCACTTT TRBV9 NA NA TRBJ1-6
CANSYSYPPEPASPLHF TGTGCCAACAGTTACTCATACCCGCCGGAACCCGCTTCACCCCTCCACTTT TRBV6-5 NA NA TRBJ1-6
CASSVSSGGAGEQYF TGTGCCAGCAGCGTTTCTAGCGGGGGGGCAGGGGAGCAGTACTTC TRBV7-9 TRBD2 NA TRBJ2-7
CASSLDAWGNTEAFF TGTGCCAGCAGCTTAGATGCCTGGGGGAACACTGAAGCTTTCTTT TRBV7-6 NA NA TRBJ1-1
CASSGRGSGTDTQYF TGTGCCAGCAGCGGACGGGGGTCGGGAACAGATACGCAGTATTTT TRBV9 NA many TRBJ2-3
CASSPISGTGGYYEQYF TGTGCCAGCAGCCCAATTTCCGGGACAGGGGGCTATTACGAGCAGTACTTC TRBV11-2 TRBD1 once TRBJ2-7
CASSSRAETQYF TGTGCCAGTAGTAGCAGGGCGGAGACCCAGTACTTC TRBV19 NA once TRBJ2-5
CSARVKGYNQPQHF TGCAGTGCTAGGGTGAAGGGTTACAATCAGCCCCAGCATTTT TRBV20-1 NA once TRBJ1-5
CSAGRQGDQPQHF TGCAGTGCCGGCCGGCAGGGGGATCAGCCCCAGCATTTT TRBV20-1 TRBD1 NA TRBJ1-5
CASSLTDRNTGELFF TGTGCCAGCAGTTTAACGGATCGTAACACCGGGGAGCTGTTTTTT TRBV2 NA few TRBJ2-2
CASSLERGEDTEAFF TGTGCCAGCAGCTTAGAAAGAGGGGAGGACACTGAAGCTTTCTTT TRBV13 NA once TRBJ1-1
CAISELWSNQPQHF TGTGCCATCAGTGAGCTATGGAGCAATCAGCCCCAGCATTTT TRBV10-3 NA NA TRBJ1-5
CASSELQGDGYAF TGTGCCAGCAGTGAGTTGCAGGGGGACGGCTACGCCTTC TRBV2 TRBD1 once TRBJ1-2
CAISDRGDYGYTF TGTGCCATCTCGGACAGGGGTGACTATGGCTACACCTTC TRBV10-3 TRBD1 NA TRBJ1-2
CAWSALEGGAQYF TGTGCCTGGAGTGCCCTAGAAGGTGGGGCCCAGTACTTC TRBV30 NA NA TRBJ2-5
CASRPTGQRTQYF TGTGCCAGCAGACCAACGGGACAGAGGACCCAGTACTTC TRBV24-1 TRBD1 NA TRBJ2-5
CASSPAAGSVTGELFF TGTGCCAGTAGTCCCGCAGCGGGGTCGGTCACCGGGGAGCTGTTTTTT TRBV19 TRBD2 many TRBJ2-2
CASSVEGRADTQYF TGTGCCAGTAGTGTAGAGGGGCGGGCAGATACGCAGTATTTT TRBV19 NA many TRBJ2-3
CSAASGGPQETQYF TGCAGTGCAGCTAGCGGGGGCCCACAGGAGACCCAGTACTTC TRBV20-1 TRBD2 many TRBJ2-5
CSVRGWATEAFF TGCAGCGTTAGGGGGTGGGCCACTGAAGCTTTCTTT TRBV29-1 NA few TRBJ1-1
CASSPLPGPNTKAFF TGTGCCAGCAGCCCCCTCCCAGGGCCGAACACTAAAGCTTTCTTT TRBV5-5 NA NA TRBJ1-1
CAIRTSGNNEQFF TGTGCCATACGGACTAGCGGAAACAATGAGCAGTTCTTC TRBV10-3 TRBD2 many TRBJ2-1
CASSYHGRAYEQYF TGTGCCAGCAGTTACCATGGGAGGGCTTACGAGCAGTACTTC TRBV6-2/TRBV6-3 TRBD2 NA TRBJ2-7
CSARDLRGLGLTQYF TGCAGTGCTAGAGATCTCCGCGGGTTGGGGCTCACGCAGTATTTT TRBV20-1 NA many TRBJ2-3
CSAWEGGGYGYTF TGCAGCGCATGGGAGGGGGGCGGCTATGGCTACACCTTC TRBV29-1 NA NA TRBJ1-2
CRGGSGEKLFF TGCAGGGGGGGGAGCGGTGAAAAACTGTTTTTT TRBV20-1 NA many TRBJ1-4
CASSSLPGPNTEAFF TGTGCCAGCAGCTCCCTCCCAGGGCCGAACACTGAGGCTTTCTTT TRBV7-3 NA few TRBJ1-1
CASSGVSSGANVLTF TGTGCCAGCAGTGGAGTCTCCTCTGGGGCCAACGTCCTGACTTTC TRBV10-3 NA NA TRBJ2-6
CATSGADRAGTQYF TGTGCCACCAGTGGTGCGGACAGAGCAGGGACCCAGTACTTC TRBV24-1 NA once TRBJ2-5
CASSGDGVGTQYF TGTGCCAGCAGTGGGGACGGTGTAGGGACCCAGTACTTC TRBV2 NA many TRBJ2-5
CSGGTGEGSEAFF TGCAGCGGGGGGACAGGGGAAGGGTCTGAAGCTTTCTTT TRBV29-1 TRBD1 NA TRBJ1-1
CSARGQANQPQHF TGCAGTGCTAGGGGACAGGCCAATCAGCCCCAGCATTTT TRBV20-1 TRBD1 NA TRBJ1-5
CASTISETQYF TGTGCCAGCACCATTAGTGAGACCCAGTACTTC TRBV2 NA NA TRBJ2-5
CASSVGGGIRETQYF TGTGCCAGCAGCGTAGGTGGCGGCATAAGGGAGACCCAGTACTTC TRBV9 NA NA TRBJ2-5
CASSPAHYEQYF TGTGCCAGCAGTCCAGCGCACTACGAGCAGTACTTC TRBV2 NA NA TRBJ2-7
CSADQGLGNTEAFF TGCAGTGCTGACCAGGGTTTGGGGAACACTGAAGCTTTCTTT TRBV20-1 NA NA TRBJ1-1
CASSLGTNSYNEQFF TGTGCCAGCAGCCTCGGGACAAATTCCTACAATGAGCAGTTCTTC TRBV7-8 NA many TRBJ2-1
CASSWASGRADTQYF TGTGCCAGCAGTTGGGCTAGCGGGAGAGCAGATACGCAGTATTTT TRBV6-5 TRBD2 many TRBJ2-3
CSVGSLASYEQYF TGCAGCGTCGGAAGTTTGGCCTCCTACGAGCAGTACTTC TRBV29-1 NA NA TRBJ2-7
CASSAQTGKLTEAFF TGCGCCAGCAGTGCACAGACAGGGAAGTTAACTGAAGCTTTCTTT TRBV10-2 TRBD1 NA TRBJ1-1
CASSRDQLGGGTGELFF TGTGCCAGCAGCCGAGACCAGTTAGGGGGAGGAACCGGGGAGCTGTTTTTT TRBV7-2 NA many TRBJ2-2
CAISVPPERLAYEQYF TGTGCCATCAGTGTACCGCCGGAGAGATTGGCCTACGAGCAGTACTTC TRBV10-3 NA NA TRBJ2-7
CASSPTPGQGRGLALYEQYF TGCGCCAGCAGCCCAACTCCGGGACAGGGTAGGGGACTAGCCTTATACGAGCAGTACTTC TRBV5-1 NA many TRBJ2-7
CASRNRGSLGEAFF TGTGCCAGCAGAAACAGGGGCTCACTCGGTGAAGCTTTCTTT TRBV2 TRBD1 few TRBJ1-1
CASSVGQLAGAGELFF TGTGCCAGCAGCGTAGGGCAGCTAGCGGGGGCCGGGGAGCTGTTTTTT TRBV9 TRBD2 many TRBJ2-2
CASSLGFGTDSNQPQHF TGTGCCAGCAGCTTAGGTTTTGGGACAGATAGCAATCAGCCCCAGCATTTT TRBV7-9 TRBD1 many TRBJ1-5
CASSLGVAISPDTQYF TGTGCCAGCAGCTTAGGGGTAGCGATTAGCCCAGATACGCAGTATTTT TRBV11-2 NA NA TRBJ2-3